This T cell receptor beta chain was sequenced during a study of blood T cell repertoires in COVID-19. The overall study: COVID-19 samples, acute and convalescent, were from the United States, Italy and Spain.

Germline CDR1 MDHEN, CDR2 SYDVKM. There are 13 residues in the CDR3. V was cut by 2 bases and J by 14 bases, with 13 bases left in between. In the authors' methods: Researchers report that nucleated cell counts were estimated from reference gene primer amplification. TCRdb's copy holds only in-frame clones and misses some; the assay was immunoSEQ multiplex PCR. V and J calls and clone size follow that table, whereas D and trimming were derived from the DNA. Among around 80,000 clones listed, roughly four fifths were seen once. Sample: peripheral blood. The J gene is TRBJ1-6, the V gene TRBV28; D is uncertain. The clonotype comes from a man aged 60 to 75 with acute or convalescent COVID-19. In nucleotides, the CDR3 is TGTGCCAGCAGTTTACCTGCAGGTCCCACCCTCCACTTT. It codes for CASSLPAGPTLHF.